Presented here are 31 T cell receptor beta chains from one specimen sequenced in a study of cytomegalovirus exposure and HLA in healthy donors. It was with 60 Vbeta and 13 Jbeta primers that the PCR ran. Method: immunoSEQ multiplex PCR; TCRdb's copy keeps in-frame clones and lacks some. The table has approximately 100,000 clones, about 74% seen once; the top ten hold over 4%. The sample consisted of PBMCs. The receptors derive from a female donor in good health and CMV-seropositive.

CDR3 sequence: CASSHLAGPQAYEQYF. In nucleotides, the CDR3 is TGTGCCAGCAGCCACCTGGCGGGACCCCAAGCCTACGAGCAGTACTTC. This chain connects TRBV7-2 to TRBJ2-7; a weak D match, TRBD2 (6 bases). The CDR3 is 16 residues long. The germline V gene encodes CDR1 SGHTA and CDR2 FQGNSA. V was pared by 5 bases and J by 2 bases, with 19 bases between.

The chain recombines TRBV9 with TRBJ2-3; TRBD2 matches 9 bases. V dropped 0 bases and J dropped 2; count of bases not matched to a gene: 4. The CDR3 is 16 residues long. Germline V gene data show CDR1 as SGDLS and CDR2 as YYNGEE. The CDR3 here is CASSVGTSAYTDTQYF. In DNA form, the CDR3 reads TGTGCCAGCAGCGTAGGGACTAGCGCCTACACAGATACGCAGTATTTT.

The chain carries TRBV2 and TRBJ1-5; D gene uncertain. Deletions cut 6 bases from V and 1 base from J, with 10 bases between. Germline V lookup: CDR1 SNHLY, CDR2 FYNNEI. The CDR3 contains 14 residues. The CDR3 loop reads CASSEEVSNQPQHF. In nucleotides, the CDR3 is TGTGCCAGCAGCGAGGAGGTGAGCAATCAGCCCCAGCATTTT.

The chain carries TRBV5-5 and TRBJ1-5; no definite D call. Trimming removed 1 base at V and 7 bases at J, with 12 bases between. Germline CDR1 is SGHKS and CDR2 is YYEKEE (reference sequence). The length of the CDR3 is 14 residues. CDR3 nucleotide sequence: TGTGCCAGCAGCTTGTCCCCGACCGGGCAGCCCCAGCATTTT. This codes for CASSLSPTGQPQHF.

This chain connects TRBV6-1 to TRBJ2-5; TRBD2 matches at 7 bases. The germline gives CDR1 MNHNS, CDR2 SASEGT. The ends lost 6 bases at V and 13 bases at J; junction bases unmatched: 17. The CDR3 is made up of 14 amino acids. CDR3 amino acids: CASSDQPTGRGSYF. CDR3 nucleotides: TGTGCCAGCAGCGACCAGCCTACGGGGCGGGGGTCGTACTTC.

The chain links TRBV5-1 to TRBJ2-1; 8 bases match TRBD2. Per the germline V gene, CDR1 is SGHRS and CDR2 is YFSETQ. With V trimmed by 0 bases and J by 4 bases, 6 bases remained unmatched. The CDR3 sequence is 16 residues long. CDR3: CASSLGGGRSYNEQFF. The CDR3 bases are TGCGCCAGCAGCTTGGGCGGCGGGAGGTCTTACAATGAGCAGTTCTTC.

The chain is built from TRBV7-9 and TRBJ1-1; D unclear. Germline lookup yields CDR1 SEHNR and CDR2 FQNEAQ (reference sequence). V lost 3 bases and J lost 5, with 10 bases in between. This CDR3 contains 13 residues. CDR3 loop: CASSFGSGTEAFF. DNA of the CDR3: TGTGCCAGCAGCTTTGGTTCCGGGACTGAAGCTTTCTTT.

This clone was found a few times. The rearrangement links TRBV15 to TRBJ1-5; TRBD1 matches 8 bases. Germline trimming cut 1 base from V and 7 bases from J; bases unmatched to any gene: 9. CDR1 and CDR2 from the germline V gene are LNHNV and YYDKDF (reference sequence). The CDR3 loop spans 16 amino acids. CDR3 coding DNA: TGTGCCACCAGCAGAGGACAGGGGACAGGCGTACAGCCCCAGCATTTT. Translated: CATSRGQGTGVQPQHF.

The V and J genes are TRBV12-5 and TRBJ2-1; 10 bases match TRBD2. Germline V gene sequence: CDR1 LGHNT, CDR2 FRNRAP. J was trimmed by 7 bases and V by 9 bases; bases with no gene match: 9. This CDR3 has 14 residues. The chain's CDR3 is CASYSGRGRNEQFF. Written as DNA, the CDR3 is TGTGCTAGCTACAGCGGGAGGGGACGGAATGAGCAGTTCTTC. Together with reference TRBV12-5 and TRBJ2-1, the CDR3 gives the full variable domain: DARVTQTPRHKVTEMGQEVTMRCQPILGHNTVFWYRQTMMQGLELLAYFRNRAPLDDSGMPKDRFSAEMPDATLATLKIQPSEPRDSAVYFCASYSGRGRNEQFFGPGTRLTVL.

V usage is TRBV18 and J usage is TRBJ2-1, with a possible D match to TRBD1 (6 bases). CDR3 length equals 16 residues. The V and J ends lost 0 bases and 3 bases respectively, with 12 bases between them. Per the germline V gene, CDR1 is KGHSH and CDR2 is LQKENI. CDR3 in DNA: TGTGCCAGCTCACCACCGGGGGCGGCGAACTACAATGAGCAGTTCTTC. Its translation: CASSPPGAANYNEQFF.

The chain carries TRBV5-4 and TRBJ2-5; a possible D gene is TRBD2 (6 bases). Trimming pared 4 bases from V and 4 bases from J, leaving 17 bases between. Germline assignment: CDR1 SGHNT and CDR2 YYREEE (reference sequence). The CDR3 has 15 residues. The CDR3 nucleotides are TGTGCCAGCAGCCCCCGACCGGGACTTGTAGAGACCCAGTACTTC. It is translated as CASSPRPGLVETQYF.

The chain carries TRBV7-9 and TRBJ1-1; 7 positions match TRBD1. The CDR3 consists of 15 residues. Trimming cost V 2 bases and J 3 bases; bases outside gene matches: 6. Germline V gives CDR1 SEHNR, CDR2 FQNEAQ (reference sequence). CDR3 amino acids: CASSLYGRGYTEAFF. The CDR3 nucleotides read TGTGCCAGCAGCTTATATGGCAGGGGGTACACTGAAGCTTTCTTT.

Only a few counts were recorded for this clone. The rearrangement uses TRBV15 and TRBJ2-5; the D gene is possibly TRBD2 (5 bases). V lost 0 bases to trimming and J lost 5 bases, with 16 bases between them. The CDR3 runs 16 residues. Germline CDR1 is LNHNV and CDR2 is YYDKDF (reference sequence). The CDR3 reads CATSRDKWLAGETQYF. The CDR3 nucleotides are TGTGCCACCAGCAGAGATAAATGGCTAGCCGGGGAGACCCAGTACTTC.

For the CDR3, the DNA is TGTGCCAGTAGTGACGGACAGCACTATGGCTACACCTTC. It specifies CASSDGQHYGYTF. The J gene is TRBJ1-2, the V gene TRBV19, with D possibly being TRBD1 (6 bases). This CDR3 is 13 amino acids long. The germline V gene has CDR1 LNHDA and CDR2 SQIVND (reference sequence). Trimming left V 5 bases short and J 3 bases short, with 10 bases between.

V and J are TRBV6-1 and TRBJ2-3; D possibly corresponds to TRBD2 (5 bases). The CDR3 extends over 15 amino acids. V shed 1 base and J shed 5 bases, with 13 bases lying between them. CDR1 is MNHNS and CDR2 is SASEGT in the germline V gene. This CDR3 is CASSEGPSGVDTQYF. The CDR3 DNA is TGTGCCAGCAGTGAAGGGCCATCCGGGGTAGATACGCAGTATTTT.

The V call is TRBV14, the J call TRBJ2-2; a possible D gene is TRBD2 (6 bases). The CDR3 covers 17 residues. Germline CDR1 and CDR2: SGHDN and FVKESK. V shed 3 bases and J shed 2 bases, with 16 bases lying between them. The CDR3 is CASSHSWGGHNTGELFF. CDR3 in DNA: TGTGCCAGCAGCCATTCCTGGGGAGGACATAACACCGGGGAGCTGTTTTTT.

This sequence joins TRBV30 and TRBJ2-7, with 10 bases aligning to TRBD1. This CDR3 is built from 14 residues. Per germline, CDR1 GTSNPN and CDR2 SVGIG (reference sequence). V dropped 3 bases and J dropped 2; count of bases not matched to a gene: 4. The CDR3 spells CAWRRTGGTYEQYF. In nucleotides, the CDR3 is TGTGCCTGGAGACGGACAGGGGGAACCTACGAGCAGTACTTC.

In regard to this clone: The junction shows a germline mismatch at one end, possibly a read error. The rearrangement links TRBV6-6 to TRBJ1-2; D unclear. Per the germline V gene, CDR1 is MNHNY and CDR2 is SVGAGI (reference sequence). The CDR3 length is 15 residues. This chain's CDR3 is CVSSSGRGNAYGYTF. DNA for the CDR3: TGTGTCAGCAGTTCAGGTAGAGGGAACGCTTATGGCTACACCTTC.

The chain carries TRBV12-5 and TRBJ2-5; 7 nucleotides match TRBD2. The CDR3 contains 16 residues. Germline V lookup: CDR1 LGHNT, CDR2 FRNRAP. With V trimmed by 1 base and J by 0 bases, 5 bases remained unmatched. The CDR3 DNA reads as TGTGCTAGTGGTTTGGGGCATCTAGCGGACCAAGAGACCCAGTACTTC. This encodes CASGLGHLADQETQYF.

This chain joins TRBV7-3 and TRBJ2-2; 8 bases match TRBD2. After removal of 8 bases from V and 6 bases from J, the junction contained 8 bases not matched to a gene. This CDR3 spans 14 amino acids. The germline V gene encodes CDR1 SGHTA and CDR2 FQGTGA. The CDR3, as DNA: TGTGCCAGCGGCCGAGCGGGAGTCGCCGGGGAGCTGTTTTTT. Protein product: CASGRAGVAGELFF.

This chain links TRBV9 with TRBJ2-1, with 10 nucleotides matching TRBD2. V dropped 0 bases and J dropped 3; count of bases not matched to a gene: 0. The CDR3 has 15 residues. The germline gives CDR1 SGDLS, CDR2 YYNGEE. CDR3 coding DNA: TGTGCCAGCAGCGTAGGGACTAGCGGCTACAATGAGCAGTTCTTC. Amino acid sequence: CASSVGTSGYNEQFF.

About this clone itself: One end of the junction fails to match germline, which may point to a read error. The identical CDR3 is also encoded by other nucleotide sequences in the sample. This rearrangement joins TRBV4-2 to TRBJ2-3; D not certain. Germline V gene data show CDR1 as LGHNA and CDR2 as YNFKEQ. The CDR3 covers 14 residues. In DNA, the CDR3 is TGTGCTAGCAGCCAGGTGACTGTCACAGATACGCAGTATTTT. Its protein is CASSQVTVTDTQYF.

This chain joins TRBV2 and TRBJ1-2; D is possibly TRBD1 (5 bases). The CDR3 has 14 residues. Germline loops: CDR1 SNHLY, CDR2 FYNNEI. V lost 7 bases, J lost 4 bases, and 16 bases lay in between. CDR3 bases: TGTGCCAGCAAGCAGACAGAAATCTTCTATGGCTACACCTTC. Its translation is CASKQTEIFYGYTF.

The CDR3, as DNA: TGTGCCAGCAGCCAAGCGGGGGGCCCCGGGGAGACCCAGTACTTC. Encoded protein: CASSQAGGPGETQYF. V and J are TRBV4-2 and TRBJ2-5; tentatively, D is TRBD2 (7 bases). Trimming took 1 base from V and 5 from J, leaving 14 bases between them. CDR3 length: 15 residues. Germline V lookup: CDR1 LGHNA, CDR2 YNFKEQ.

The V and J genes are TRBV28 and TRBJ2-7; 10 bases line up with TRBD1. Germline values: CDR1 MDHEN, CDR2 SYDVKM. The CDR3 has 13 residues. J lost 4 bases, V lost 6 bases, and 3 bases had no gene match. Written as DNA, the CDR3 is TGTGCCAGCAGAGACAGGGGGCCTTACGAGCAGTACTTC. It translates to CASRDRGPYEQYF.

The sample holds a few counts of this clone. The gene calls are TRBV6-6 and TRBJ2-2; no clear D gene. The germline CDR1 and CDR2 sequences are MNHNY and SVGAGI (reference sequence). The V end was cut by 11 bases, the J end by 0 bases, with 10 bases between. The CDR3 covers 13 residues. The CDR3 DNA is TGTGCCGGATCAGGCACGAACACCGGGGAGCTGTTTTTT. It translates to CAGSGTNTGELFF.

V usage is TRBV5-1 and J usage is TRBJ1-2, with a tentative D call TRBD1 (6 bases). The germline CDR1 and CDR2 sequences are SGHRS and YFSETQ. The CDR3 loop spans 12 amino acids. V was trimmed by 4 bases and J by 7 bases, leaving 11 bases between them. The CDR3 region has the DNA TGCGCCAGCAGCCCGGACAGTCCTGGCTACACCTTC. It specifies CASSPDSPGYTF.

This clone is categorized as medium-sized. The CDR3: CASSPNDRGNYGYTF. CDR3 nucleotides: TGTGCCAGCAGTCCTAATGACAGAGGCAACTATGGCTACACCTTC. The V and J genes are TRBV6-1 and TRBJ1-2, with D possibly matching TRBD1 (5 bases). Trimming removed 5 bases at V and 2 bases at J, with 15 bases between. The germline CDR1 and CDR2 sequences are MNHNS and SASEGT. The CDR3 covers 15 residues.

The V and J genes are TRBV2 and TRBJ1-4; perhaps TRBD1 as D (5 bases). V shed 7 bases and J shed 7 bases, with 16 bases lying between them. The CDR3 has 14 residues. Germline CDR1 SNHLY, CDR2 FYNNEI. The CDR3 nucleotides read TGTGCCAGCACCGAAGGAGGGGCCGGTGAAAAACTGTTTTTT. It translates to CASTEGGAGEKLFF.

The rearrangement links TRBV25-1 to TRBJ2-1; D gene uncertain. Trimming removed 5 bases from V and 3 bases from J, with 11 bases in between. Germline V lookup: CDR1 MGHDK, CDR2 SYGVNS. The CDR3 loop spans 14 amino acids. The CDR3: CASSRERVYNEQFF. The CDR3 DNA reads as TGTGCCAGCAGTAGAGAACGAGTCTACAATGAGCAGTTCTTC.

The CDR3 bases are TGTGCCAGCAGCTTAGCGCTGGGGAGGGCGGGGGGGCGAGATACGCAGTATTTT. Protein: CASSLALGRAGGRDTQYF. J is TRBJ2-3 and V is TRBV7-2, with 9 bases matching TRBD2. J gave up 5 bases and V 0 bases, and 12 bases lay outside the gene matches. The CDR3 is made up of 18 amino acids. Germline V gene sequence: CDR1 SGHTA, CDR2 FQGNSA.